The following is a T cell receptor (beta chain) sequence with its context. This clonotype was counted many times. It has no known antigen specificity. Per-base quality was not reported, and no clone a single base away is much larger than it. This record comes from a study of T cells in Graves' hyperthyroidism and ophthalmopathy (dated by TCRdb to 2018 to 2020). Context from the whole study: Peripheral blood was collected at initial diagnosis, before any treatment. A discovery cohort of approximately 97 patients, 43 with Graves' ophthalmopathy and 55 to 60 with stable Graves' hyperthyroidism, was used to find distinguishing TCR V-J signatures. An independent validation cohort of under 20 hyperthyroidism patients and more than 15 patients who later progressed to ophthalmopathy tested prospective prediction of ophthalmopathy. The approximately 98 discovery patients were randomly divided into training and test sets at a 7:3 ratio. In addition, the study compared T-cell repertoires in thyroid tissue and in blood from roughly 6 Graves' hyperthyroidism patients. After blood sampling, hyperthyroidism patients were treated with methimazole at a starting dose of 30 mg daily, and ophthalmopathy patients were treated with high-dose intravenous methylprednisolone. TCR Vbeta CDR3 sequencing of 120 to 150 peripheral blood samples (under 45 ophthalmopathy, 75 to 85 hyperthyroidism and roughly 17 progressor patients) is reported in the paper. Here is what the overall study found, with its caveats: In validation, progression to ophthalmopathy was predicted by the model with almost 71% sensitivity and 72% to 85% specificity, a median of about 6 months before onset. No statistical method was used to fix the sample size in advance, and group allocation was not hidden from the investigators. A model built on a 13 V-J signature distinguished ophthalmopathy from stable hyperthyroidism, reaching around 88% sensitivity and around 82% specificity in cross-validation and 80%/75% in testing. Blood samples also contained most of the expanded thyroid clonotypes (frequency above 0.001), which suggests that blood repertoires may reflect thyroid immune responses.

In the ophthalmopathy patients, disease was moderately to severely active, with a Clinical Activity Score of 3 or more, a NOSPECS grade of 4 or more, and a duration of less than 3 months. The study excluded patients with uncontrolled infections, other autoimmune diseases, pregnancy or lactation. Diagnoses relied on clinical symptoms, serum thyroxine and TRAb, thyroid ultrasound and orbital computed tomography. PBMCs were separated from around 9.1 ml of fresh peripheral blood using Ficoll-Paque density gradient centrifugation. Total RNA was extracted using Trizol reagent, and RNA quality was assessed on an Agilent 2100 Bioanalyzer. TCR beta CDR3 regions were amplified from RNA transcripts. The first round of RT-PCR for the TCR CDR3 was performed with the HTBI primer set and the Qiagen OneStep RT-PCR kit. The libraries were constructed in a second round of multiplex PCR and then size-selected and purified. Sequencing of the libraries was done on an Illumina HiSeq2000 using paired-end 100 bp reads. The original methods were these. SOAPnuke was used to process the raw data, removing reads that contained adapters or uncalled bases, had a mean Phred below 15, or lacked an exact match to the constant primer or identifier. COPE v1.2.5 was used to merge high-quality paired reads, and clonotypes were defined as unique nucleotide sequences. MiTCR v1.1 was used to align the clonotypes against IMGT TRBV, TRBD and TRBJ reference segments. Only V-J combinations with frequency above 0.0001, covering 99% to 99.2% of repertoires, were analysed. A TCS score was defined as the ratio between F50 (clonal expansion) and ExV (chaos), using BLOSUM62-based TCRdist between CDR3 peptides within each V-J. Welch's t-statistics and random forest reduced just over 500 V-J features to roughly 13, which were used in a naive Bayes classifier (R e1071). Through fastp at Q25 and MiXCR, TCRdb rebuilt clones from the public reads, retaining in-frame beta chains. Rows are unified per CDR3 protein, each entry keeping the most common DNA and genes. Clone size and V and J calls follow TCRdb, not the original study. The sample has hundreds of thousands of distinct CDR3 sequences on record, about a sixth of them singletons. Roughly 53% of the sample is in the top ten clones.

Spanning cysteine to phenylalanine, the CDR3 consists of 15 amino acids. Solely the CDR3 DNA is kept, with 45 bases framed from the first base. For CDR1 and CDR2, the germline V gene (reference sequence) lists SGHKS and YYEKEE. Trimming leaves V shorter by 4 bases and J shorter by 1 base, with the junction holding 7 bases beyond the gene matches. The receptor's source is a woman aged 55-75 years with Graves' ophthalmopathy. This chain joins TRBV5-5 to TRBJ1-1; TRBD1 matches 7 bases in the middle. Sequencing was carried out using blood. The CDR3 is CASSLHRGQNTEAFF. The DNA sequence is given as TGTGCCAGCAGCCTCCACAGGGGCCAGAACACTGAAGCTTTCTTT. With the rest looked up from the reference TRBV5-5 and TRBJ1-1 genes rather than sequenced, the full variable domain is DAGVTQSPTHLIKTRGQQVTLRCSPISGHKSVSWYQQVLGQGPQFIFQYYEKEERGRGNFPDRFSARQFPNYSSELNVNALLLGDSALYLCASSLHRGQNTEAFFGQGTRLTVV.